This entry concerns a single TCR beta chain. The data were produced by immunoSEQ multiplex PCR, yet TCRdb's version contains in-frame clones alone and is incomplete. The sample comprises millions of clones, about 95% of which are singletons, and more than 0.95% rests with the top ten. This sample is part of a study of shared clonotypes between healthy human individuals. Terminally differentiated effector memory CD45RA+ cells were excluded from the naive CD8 cells, which were CD45RO-negative and positively selected for CCR7. The CDR3 runs 15 residues. Per germline, CDR1 SNHLY and CDR2 FYNNEI. V shed 0 bases and J shed 5 bases, with 12 bases lying between them.

The sequencing sample was made of naive CD8+ T cells sorted from blood. The source is a man between 18 and 35 years old in good health. The J gene is TRBJ2-3, the V gene TRBV2, with TRBD1 as a possible D gene (6 bases). This chain's CDR3 is CASSEAWTEKDTQYF. For the CDR3, the DNA is TGTGCCAGCAGTGAAGCCTGGACAGAGAAAGATACGCAGTATTTT. Together with reference TRBV2 and TRBJ2-3, the CDR3 gives the full variable domain: EPEVTQTPSHQVTQMGQEVILRCVPISNHLYFYWYRQILGQKVEFLVSFYNNEISEKSEIFDDQFSVERPDGSNFTLKIRSTKLEDSAMYFCASSEAWTEKDTQYFGPGTRLTVL.